Each of the 30 T cell receptor beta chains below was sequenced from the same sample in a study of human T cells and chemical hapten exposure (dated by TCRdb to about 2021). The sample's time point label, decoded: healthy volunteer bleed at 2 weeks. Total RNA was extracted from unfractionated whole blood collected in Tempus Blood RNA tubes. The library was prepared using RACE. TCRdb names NextSeq 500 as the instrument used. TCRdb took the public reads, trimmed them with fastp at Q25, ran MiXCR for clone calling and kept in-frame beta chains. Every entry covers one CDR3 protein and lists the most common genes and DNA from its rows. This sample is represented by 25,000 to 35,000 distinct CDR3 sequences; about 7.7% of them were singletons. Almost 10% of the sample is held by the ten biggest clonotypes. The sample consisted of whole blood. These receptors all come from a human donor in good health. Some clones in this sample may be carry-over from other donors' samples.

The chain is built from TRBV6-2 or TRBV6-3 and TRBJ1-1; 7 bases fit TRBD1. CDR3 length: 14 residues. V lost 4 bases and J lost 4; bases outside the gene matches: 6. Germline CDR1 reads MNHEY; CDR2 reads SVGEGT. The CDR3 sequence is CASSFRRGPTEAFF. The CDR3 DNA is TGTGCCAGCAGTTTCCGGAGGGGGCCCACTGAAGCTTTCTTT.

The chain couples TRBV7-2 to TRBJ2-7; 7 positions agree with TRBD2. The junction had 9 bases not matched to a gene; V was cut back by 5 bases and J by 2 bases. The CDR3 is made up of 15 amino acids. Looked up from germline, CDR1 is SGHTA and CDR2 is FQGNSA. This CDR3 reads CASSLGSGGTYEQYF. The CDR3 DNA reads as TGTGCCAGCAGCCTAGGGTCCGGGGGGACCTACGAGCAGTACTTC. Variable domain in full (rest from reference TRBV7-2 and TRBJ2-7): GAGVSQSPSNKVTEKGKDVELRCDPISGHTALYWYRQSLGQGLEFLIYFQGNSAPDKSGLPSDRFSAERTGGSVSTLTIQRTQQEDSAVYLCASSLGSGGTYEQYFGPGTRLTVT.

This clonotype occurred many times. The chain combines TRBV15 with TRBJ1-1; D might be TRBD1 (5 bases). CDR1 and CDR2 from the germline V gene are LNHNV and YYDKDF (reference sequence). Trimming stripped 1 base from V and 0 bases from J, with 9 bases between. The CDR3 is made up of 15 amino acids. The CDR3 protein is CATSRGGVMNTEAFF. CDR3 coding DNA: TGTGCCACCAGCAGAGGGGGGGTCATGAACACTGAAGCTTTCTTT. The whole variable domain, remainder taken from reference TRBV15 and TRBJ1-1, is DAMVIQNPRYQVTQFGKPVTLSCSQTLNHNVMYWYQQKSSQAPKLLFHYYDKDFNNEADTPDNFQSRRPNTSFCFLDIRSPGLGDTAMYLCATSRGGVMNTEAFFGQGTRLTVV.

V and J are TRBV6-5 and TRBJ1-1, with D unresolved. V was pared by 1 base and J by 5 bases, with 8 bases between. The length of the CDR3 is 13 residues. Germline V gives CDR1 MNHEY, CDR2 SVGAGI. CDR3 in DNA: TGTGCCAGCAGTTACTTGTCGAGGACTGAAGCTTTCTTT. This sequence encodes CASSYLSRTEAFF.

This clonotype turned up a few times. The V gene is TRBV4-2, the J gene TRBJ1-5, with 10 bases aligning to TRBD1. J lost 0 bases, V lost 3 bases, and 8 bases had no gene match. The CDR3 has 18 residues. Germline loops: CDR1 LGHNA, CDR2 YNFKEQ. The CDR3 DNA reads as TGTGCCAGCAGCCACCTTCCCGGGACAGGGGATAGCAATCAGCCCCAGCATTTT. Translating gives CASSHLPGTGDSNQPQHF.

This clonotype has a handful of counts. The V gene is TRBV2, the J gene TRBJ1-2; no definite D call. The CDR3 runs to 13 residues. The ends were cut back, 8 bases at V and 3 bases at J, with 13 bases in the middle. Germline V lookup: CDR1 SNHLY, CDR2 FYNNEI. CDR3 sequence (DNA): TGTGCCAGCTGGGAAGGGAGCCACTATGGCTACACCTTC. It is translated as CASWEGSHYGYTF.

This chain links TRBV20-1 with TRBJ1-5; 12 positions match TRBD1. The length of the CDR3 is 16 residues. After removal of 5 bases from V and 3 bases from J, the junction contained 8 bases not matched to a gene. Germline V gene lookup returns CDR1 DFQATT and CDR2 SNEGSKA (reference sequence). The CDR3 is CSAGRGTGGINQPQHF. CDR3 sequence (DNA): TGCAGTGCTGGACGGGGGACAGGGGGCATCAATCAGCCCCAGCATTTT.

This clonotype has a count of ten or more. The genes are TRBV7-9 and TRBJ2-7; 10 bases fit TRBD1. There are 14 residues in the CDR3. Germline V gives CDR1 SEHNR, CDR2 FQNEAQ (reference sequence). V lost 4 bases to trimming and J lost 4 bases; unmatched junction nucleotides: 4. CDR3 protein: CASSSGTGEYEQYF. CDR3 coding DNA: TGTGCCAGCAGCTCCGGGACAGGGGAGTACGAGCAGTACTTC. Together with reference TRBV7-9 and TRBJ2-7, the CDR3 gives the full variable domain: DTGVSQNPRHKITKRGQNVTFRCDPISEHNRLYWYRQTLGQGPEFLTYFQNEAQLEKSRLLSDRFSAERPKGSFSTLEIQRTEQGDSAMYLCASSSGTGEYEQYFGPGTRLTVT.

Many counts were recorded for this clonotype. The chain uses TRBV7-9 and TRBJ1-2; possible D gene TRBD1, 5 bases. This CDR3 contains 14 residues. Germline assignment: CDR1 SEHNR and CDR2 FQNEAQ (reference sequence). The ends were cut back, 3 bases at V and 6 bases at J, with 14 bases in the middle. CDR3: CASSFQGRGDGYTF. The DNA of the CDR3 is TGTGCCAGCAGCTTTCAAGGAAGAGGGGATGGCTACACCTTC.

Ten or more counts support this clonotype. The V gene is TRBV15, the J gene TRBJ1-4; TRBD1 aligns across 11 bases. Germline V gene lookup returns CDR1 LNHNV and CDR2 YYDKDF (reference sequence). This CDR3 spans 17 amino acids. Germline trimming cut 5 bases from V and 8 bases from J; bases unmatched to any gene: 13. CDR3 DNA: TGTGCCACCAGCCGATTACGACCGGGACAGGGGGAGGAAAAACTGTTTTTT. The encoded protein is CATSRLRPGQGEEKLFF. Complete variable domain (other parts from reference TRBV15 and TRBJ1-4): DAMVIQNPRYQVTQFGKPVTLSCSQTLNHNVMYWYQQKSSQAPKLLFHYYDKDFNNEADTPDNFQSRRPNTSFCFLDIRSPGLGDTAMYLCATSRLRPGQGEEKLFFGSGTQLSVL.

The chain uses TRBV6-1 and TRBJ2-4; 9 bases map to TRBD1. Germline lookup yields CDR1 MNHNS and CDR2 SASEGT. This CDR3 contains 18 residues. V shed 7 bases, J shed 2 bases, and the junction held 15 bases outside the gene matches. This chain's CDR3 is CASNPVGGQGITKNIQYF. The CDR3 DNA is TGTGCCAGCAATCCCGTAGGAGGACAGGGGATAACCAAAAACATTCAGTACTTC.

This clonotype has a count of ten or more. The rearrangement links TRBV2 to TRBJ2-1; D ambiguous. Germline CDR1 SNHLY, CDR2 FYNNEI. V shed 2 bases and J shed 3 bases, with 5 bases lying between them. The CDR3 runs to 13 residues. CDR3 in amino acids: CASSETVYNEQFF. The CDR3 DNA is TGTGCCAGCAGTGAAACAGTCTACAATGAGCAGTTCTTC.

This clonotype was found a few times. The chain has TRBV6-5 and TRBJ1-6, with 9 nucleotides matching TRBD1. CDR1 is MNHEY, CDR2 SVGAGI, per germline. This CDR3 has 16 residues. Trimming at V came to 1 base and at J to 6 bases, leaving 4 bases not matched to a gene. The CDR3 region is CASSYYGQGTNSPLHF. CDR3 in DNA: TGTGCCAGCAGTTACTACGGACAGGGGACTAATTCACCCCTCCACTTT.

This clonotype has ten or more counts. This sequence joins TRBV21-1 and TRBJ1-5. TRBV21-1 is annotated as a pseudogene. The CDR3 has 14 amino acids. CDR3 protein: CASSKDFSNQPQHF. The CDR3, as DNA: TGTGCCAGCAGCAAAGACTTCAGTAATCAGCCCCAGCATTTT.

At least ten counts were recorded for this clonotype. The chain uses TRBV3-1 and TRBJ1-5; no firm D call. Deletions cut 0 bases from V and 4 bases from J, with 7 bases between. This CDR3 is 14 amino acids long. Germline CDR1 is LGHDT and CDR2 is YNNKEL (reference sequence). The CDR3 region has the DNA TGTGCCAGCAGCCAAGAGGGCAGTAATCAGCCCCAGCATTTT. It specifies CASSQEGSNQPQHF.

Many counts were recorded for this clonotype. The V gene is TRBV4-1, the J gene TRBJ2-1; D is possibly TRBD1 or TRBD2 (5 bases each). CDR1 is MGHRA and CDR2 is YSYEKL in the germline V gene. The CDR3 has 16 residues. Trimming shortened V by 4 bases and J by 4 bases, and 17 bases separated the two germline ends. CDR3 in DNA: TGCGCCAGCAGCCCCTCAGGGAGTCCTGATTACAATGAGCAGTTCTTC. As protein: CASSPSGSPDYNEQFF.

This clonotype occurred many times. The gene calls are TRBV20-1 and TRBJ1-5; tentative D call: TRBD1 (5 bases). This CDR3 has 14 amino acids. V dropped 4 bases and J dropped 1 base, with 11 bases sitting between them. The germline V gene has CDR1 DFQATT and CDR2 SNEGSKA (reference sequence). The CDR3 here is CSAKVWDSNQPQHF. DNA for the CDR3: TGCAGTGCTAAAGTCTGGGACAGCAATCAGCCCCAGCATTTT.

A few counts support this clonotype. The rearrangement joins TRBV27 to TRBJ2-3; tentatively, D is TRBD1 (5 bases). The germline V gene has CDR1 MNHEY and CDR2 SMNVEV (reference sequence). This CDR3 is built from 14 residues. Trimming pared 4 bases from V and 2 bases from J, leaving 10 bases between. In DNA form, the CDR3 reads TGTGCCAGCAGTTCCAGGGCCCACACAGATACGCAGTATTTT. This gives the protein CASSSRAHTDTQYF.

This clonotype was counted many times. The chain recombines TRBV5-6 with TRBJ1-2; the D is unclear. CDR1 is SGHDT and CDR2 is YYEEEE in the germline V gene. The CDR3 has 13 amino acids. The ends were cut back, 0 bases at V and 0 bases at J, with 3 bases in the middle. The CDR3 DNA reads as TGTGCCAGCAGCTTGGGGACTAACTATGGCTACACCTTC. This codes for CASSLGTNYGYTF.

Many counts were recorded for this clonotype. The chain links TRBV7-9 to TRBJ2-7; 12 nucleotides agree with TRBD1. The germline V gene encodes CDR1 SEHNR and CDR2 FQNEAQ (reference sequence). This CDR3 spans 16 amino acids. V was pared by 0 bases and J by 5 bases, with 5 bases of the junction left unmatched. The CDR3 spells CASSLASGTGGDEQYF. The CDR3 bases are TGTGCCAGCAGCTTAGCGTCCGGGACAGGGGGCGACGAGCAGTACTTC.

This clonotype was seen a few times. CDR3 sequence reads: CASSEMGSGANVLTF. CDR3 bases: TGTGCCAGCAGTGAGATGGGGTCCGGGGCCAACGTCCTGACTTTC. This rearrangement joins TRBV6-1 to TRBJ2-6; D gene unclear. The V end was cut by 3 bases, the J end by 4 bases, with 10 bases between. The germline V gene has CDR1 MNHNS and CDR2 SASEGT. The CDR3 loop spans 15 amino acids.

At least ten counts were recorded for this clonotype. The CDR3 region is CASHPGQGYEQFF. The CDR3 bases are TGCGCCAGTCACCCGGGACAGGGCTATGAGCAGTTCTTC. The V and J genes are TRBV5-1 and TRBJ2-1, with TRBD1 identical over 9 bases. The CDR3 is made up of 13 amino acids. Germline V gives CDR1 SGHRS, CDR2 YFSETQ. V lost 8 bases and J lost 8; bases outside the gene matches: 8.

This clonotype was found many times. The chain employs TRBV11-2 and TRBJ2-3, with 9 bases that match TRBD2. V lost 6 bases, J lost 3 bases, and 10 bases stayed unmatched. CDR3 length: 16 amino acids. Germline CDR1 and CDR2: SGHAT and FQNNGV. The CDR3 DNA is TGTGCCAGCAGACGGGGGGTGGCGGGAGGGACAGATACGCAGTATTTT. Protein: CASRRGVAGGTDTQYF.

In this sample, this clonotype turned up many times. The J gene is TRBJ2-7, the V gene TRBV4-3; the D gene is possibly TRBD1 (6 bases). V lost 0 bases to trimming and J lost 3 bases, with 21 bases between them. Germline V gives CDR1 LGHNA, CDR2 YSLEER. This CDR3 region has 18 residues. The CDR3 sequence: CASSQEAQGNFPHYEQYF. Here the CDR3 DNA reads TGCGCCAGCAGCCAAGAGGCCCAGGGGAATTTTCCCCACTACGAGCAGTACTTC.

This clonotype was counted between two and nine times. V usage is TRBV7-2 and J usage is TRBJ2-5; perhaps TRBD2 as D (6 bases). Trimming removed 3 bases at V and 4 bases at J, with 9 bases between. The CDR3 is made up of 13 amino acids. Germline V gene sequence: CDR1 SGHTA, CDR2 FQGNSA. The CDR3 sequence is CASSFSGVETQYF. CDR3 DNA sequence: TGTGCCAGCAGCTTCTCGGGGGTAGAGACCCAGTACTTC.

Ten or more counts support this clonotype. The rearrangement uses TRBV6-4 and TRBJ2-1; TRBD2 agrees at 7 bases. In germline, CDR1 is MRHNA, CDR2 SNTAGT. After removal of 0 bases from V and 4 bases from J, the junction contained 3 bases not matched to a gene. CDR3 length: 15 amino acids. CDR3 residues: CASSDSSGSYNEQFF. In DNA, the CDR3 is TGTGCCAGCAGTGACTCTAGCGGGTCGTACAATGAGCAGTTCTTC.

This clonotype was found many times. V and J are TRBV19 and TRBJ1-2; 7 bases line up with TRBD1. CDR1 is LNHDA, CDR2 SQIVND, per germline (reference sequence). The CDR3 contains 13 residues. Unmatched junction bases numbered 4, after V lost 3 bases and J lost 6 bases. The CDR3 DNA reads TGTGCCAGTAGTATTGTGGGGACAGATGGCTACACCTTC. This codes for CASSIVGTDGYTF.

This clonotype occurred many times. This chain connects TRBV7-9 to TRBJ2-5, with 9 nucleotides matching TRBD1. From germline, CDR1 is SEHNR and CDR2 FQNEAQ (reference sequence). The trim removed 3 bases at V and 1 base at J, leaving 6 bases unmatched. The CDR3 has 16 amino acids. CDR3 bases: TGTGCCAGCAGCTTCCCGGGACAGGGTGCCCAAGAGACCCAGTACTTC. Amino acid sequence: CASSFPGQGAQETQYF.

Many counts were recorded for this clonotype. DNA for the CDR3: TGTGCCAGCAGCGTAGAGGCTAGCAGCCCCTACGAGCAGTACTTC. It yields the protein CASSVEASSPYEQYF. This chain connects TRBV9 to TRBJ2-7; TRBD2 is a possible D gene (5 bases). Looked up from germline, CDR1 is SGDLS and CDR2 is YYNGEE. V was shortened by 0 bases and J by 2 bases, with 12 bases between the two germline ends. The CDR3 is 15 residues long.

The rearrangement uses TRBV18 and TRBJ2-7, with 9 bases matching TRBD1. Germline V gene lookup returns CDR1 KGHSH and CDR2 LQKENI. This CDR3 has 17 residues. J lost 5 bases, V lost 5 bases, and 16 bases had no gene match. The CDR3 sequence is CASSFQLQTGGKHEQYF. CDR3 bases: TGTGCCAGCTCATTCCAACTTCAGACAGGGGGAAAGCACGAGCAGTACTTC.